This entry is about one T cell receptor beta chain. Its target antigen remains unknown. No base-level quality is on record; no much larger clone is a single base apart. This sample stems from a study of T cell changes during pregnancy in multiple sclerosis (dated by TCRdb to the late 2010s). Context from the whole study: Changes in the T cell repertoire over the course of pregnancy were examined in this study in women with multiple sclerosis.

The receptor library was made with the immunoSEQ multiplex PCR assay. The table was pulled from immuneACCESS by TCRdb, which kept in-frame rearrangements only. Such tables lose some clones; where checked, under half of the loss comes from unresolved V genes, and the rest has no known cause. Across this sample there are nearly 40,000 clones, with about 90% seen only once. The ten biggest clones cover about 0.8% of the sample. This sequence was found in a female donor with multiple sclerosis, enrolled in a pregnancy study. The sample was CD4+ T cells from peripheral blood mononuclear cells, taken before pregnancy.

The DNA sequence follows: TGTGCCAGCCGGCGGGAGGGCCTGTACAATGAGCAGTTCTTC. This encodes CASRREGLYNEQFF. The V and J genes are TRBV7-9 and TRBJ2-1; 9 bases in the middle match TRBD2. V is pruned by 8 bases and J by 4 bases, leaving 6 bases of the junction without a gene match. From cysteine to phenylalanine, the CDR3 is 14 amino acids long. Solely the CDR3 DNA is kept, with 42 bases framed from the first base. Based on the germline V gene (reference sequence), the CDR1 and CDR2 sequences are SEHNR and FQNEAQ.